Below are 32 T cell receptor beta chains sequenced from a single sample in a study of cytomegalovirus exposure and HLA in healthy donors. With 60 Vbeta and 13 Jbeta primers, the PCR was carried out. Profiled with immunoSEQ multiplex PCR; TCRdb holds only in-frame clones, not every one. This listing includes fewer than 85,000 clones. The sequencing input was PBMCs. The receptors here all came from a woman aged 40 to 49 in good health and CMV-seropositive.

A remark on this clone: The same CDR3 can be traced to other DNA sequences in this sample. The CDR3 sequence is CASSLGAGTHNEQFF. The DNA of the CDR3 is TGTGCCAGCAGCTTAGGGGCGGGGACCCACAATGAGCAGTTCTTC. The J gene is TRBJ2-1, the V gene TRBV7-2; D perhaps matches TRBD2 (6 bases). The germline CDR1 and CDR2 sequences are SGHTA and FQGNSA. The V and J ends lost 1 base and 5 bases respectively, with 12 bases between them. This CDR3 is built from 15 residues.

With regard to this clone: Because the CDR3 is missing its conserved closing phenylalanine or tryptophan, this is likely a read error. This chain links TRBV29-1 with TRBJ2-7, with TRBD1 identical over 9 bases. Germline loops: CDR1 SQVTM, CDR2 ANQGSEA. With 0 bases clipped from V and 1 base from J, the junction kept 7 bases outside the gene matches. The CDR3 is 16 residues long. The CDR3 loop reads CSVEETGGPTSYEQYL. The CDR3 region has the DNA TGCAGCGTTGAAGAAACAGGGGGCCCTACTTCCTACGAGCAGTACCTC.

The V call is TRBV5-6, the J call TRBJ1-5, with 9 bases matching TRBD1. This CDR3 spans 14 amino acids. Unmatched junction bases numbered 2, after V lost 3 bases and J lost 4 bases. Germline-derived CDR1 and CDR2 are SGHDT and YYEEEE. CDR3 bases: TGTGCCAGCAGCTATGGACAGGGGAATCAGCCCCAGCATTTT. Translated, it gives CASSYGQGNQPQHF.

This chain connects TRBV2 to TRBJ1-1; a possible D gene is TRBD1 (6 bases). Deletions cut 7 bases from V and 2 bases from J, with 11 bases between. This CDR3 region has 13 residues. The germline gives CDR1 SNHLY, CDR2 FYNNEI. The CDR3 nucleotides are TGTGCCAGCACTGGACAGATAAACACTGAAGCTTTCTTT. Its translation: CASTGQINTEAFF. Combining the CDR3 with reference TRBV2 and TRBJ1-1 gives the whole variable domain EPEVTQTPSHQVTQMGQEVILRCVPISNHLYFYWYRQILGQKVEFLVSFYNNEISEKSEIFDDQFSVERPDGSNFTLKIRSTKLEDSAMYFCASTGQINTEAFFGQGTRLTVV.

CDR3 nucleotides: TGTGCCAGCAGCCCGCCAGGGAGCGGGAGCTCTGGGGCCAACGTCCTGACTTTC. Translating gives CASSPPGSGSSGANVLTF. The chain joins TRBV7-2 to TRBJ2-6; 8 nucleotides match TRBD2. CDR1 SGHTA and CDR2 FQGNSA come from the germline V gene. The CDR3 length is 18 residues. J lost 0 bases, V lost 5 bases, and 9 bases had no gene match. Based on the CDR3 plus reference TRBV7-2 and TRBJ2-6, the full variable domain is GAGVSQSPSNKVTEKGKDVELRCDPISGHTALYWYRQSLGQGLEFLIYFQGNSAPDKSGLPSDRFSAERTGGSVSTLTIQRTQQEDSAVYLCASSPPGSGSSGANVLTFGAGSRLTVL.

A word on this clone: One junction end does not reproduce the germline sequence, and a read error may be involved. This sample also contains other DNA sequences that code for the same CDR3. The chain employs TRBV30 and TRBJ1-4; possibly TRBD1 for D (5 bases). CDR3 length: 14 amino acids. CDR1 and CDR2 from the germline V gene are GTSNPN and SVGIG (reference sequence). CDR3 in DNA: TGTGCTTGGAGAGACAGCGAAACTAATGAAAAACTGTTTTTT. Its protein is CAWRDSETNEKLFF.

In DNA, the CDR3 is TGTGCCAGCAGCGTTGGCCTAGCGGGGGGGTTAACCGGTGAGCAGTTCTTC. This codes for CASSVGLAGGLTGEQFF. The chain combines TRBV9 with TRBJ2-1; 12 bases align to TRBD2. The V segment lost 2 bases and the J segment 9 bases; nucleotides outside the gene matches: 12. This CDR3 is built from 17 residues. CDR1 SGDLS and CDR2 YYNGEE come from the germline V gene.

The CDR3 here is CASSLVAGGNLNIQYF. The CDR3 bases are TGTGCCAGCAGCTTGGTTGCGGGGGGGAACCTAAACATTCAGTACTTC. The chain uses TRBV5-6 and TRBJ2-4, with TRBD2 matching 9 bases. The CDR3 runs to 16 residues. V shed 0 bases and J 6 bases; nucleotides not matched to a gene: 7. Germline V gene sequence: CDR1 SGHDT, CDR2 YYEEEE.

V is TRBV6-6 and J is TRBJ2-5; TRBD1 matches at 9 bases. Germline V gives CDR1 MNHNY, CDR2 SVGAGI (reference sequence). V lost 8 bases to trimming and J lost 4 bases; unmatched junction nucleotides: 8. The CDR3 is made up of 14 amino acids. The CDR3 sequence is CASVNTGGVETQYF. CDR3 nucleotide sequence: TGTGCCAGCGTGAATACAGGGGGCGTAGAGACCCAGTACTTC.

V and J are TRBV9 and TRBJ2-3, with a possible D match to TRBD1 (5 bases). This CDR3 comprises 15 residues. With 0 bases removed from V and 0 bases from J, the gap between germline ends came to 8 bases. Germline V CDR1 and CDR2: SGDLS, YYNGEE. The CDR3 spells CASSVGAGSTDTQYF. CDR3 in DNA: TGTGCCAGCAGCGTAGGGGCAGGGAGCACAGATACGCAGTATTTT.

The J gene is TRBJ2-7, the V gene TRBV27, with D hard to call. From germline, CDR1 is MNHEY and CDR2 SMNVEV (reference sequence). This CDR3 region has 13 residues. The V end was cut by 6 bases, the J end by 3 bases, with 12 bases between. The CDR3 reads CASSQMPYYEQYF. CDR3 DNA: TGTGCCAGCAGCCAGATGCCGTACTACGAGCAGTACTTC.

Written as DNA, the CDR3 is TGTGCCAGTAGTACCGTCGCCGGGGTAGATACGCAGTATTTT. Translation gives CASSTVAGVDTQYF. V is TRBV19 and J is TRBJ2-3, with D perhaps TRBD2 (5 bases). The V end lost 4 bases, the J end lost 5 bases, and 13 bases lay between the germline ends. CDR3 size: 14 residues. Germline V gives CDR1 LNHDA, CDR2 SQIVND (reference sequence).

V is TRBV7-3 and J is TRBJ2-1; TRBD2 is a possible D gene (5 bases). V lost 1 base and J 9 bases, leaving 10 bases between the germline ends. Germline assignment: CDR1 SGHTA and CDR2 FQGTGA. CDR3 length equals 13 residues. The CDR3: CASSLMASSEQFF. The DNA of the CDR3 is TGTGCCAGCAGCTTAATGGCTAGCAGTGAGCAGTTCTTC.

The chain is built from TRBV29-1 and TRBJ1-1; D is ambiguous. Per the germline V gene, CDR1 is SQVTM and CDR2 is ANQGSEA. The CDR3 length is 13 residues. Trimming shortened V by 6 bases and J by 4 bases, and 15 bases separated the two germline ends. CDR3 sequence reads: CSVRMAEGTEAFF. The CDR3 DNA is TGCAGCGTCAGGATGGCAGAGGGCACTGAAGCTTTCTTT. Supplemented by reference TRBV29-1 and TRBJ1-1, the full variable domain reads SAVISQKPSRDICQRGTSLTIQCQVDSQVTMMFWYRQQPGQSLTLIATANQGSEATYESGFVIDKFPISRPNLTFSTLTVSNMSPEDSSIYLCSVRMAEGTEAFFGQGTRLTVV.

J is TRBJ2-3 and V is TRBV13; D is possibly TRBD1 (7 bases). From germline, CDR1 is PRHDT and CDR2 FYEKMQ (reference sequence). The CDR3 length is 18 residues. V dropped 4 bases and J dropped 3 bases, with 23 bases sitting between them. The CDR3 loop is CASSSNDPTTGTTDTQYF. The CDR3 nucleotides are TGTGCCAGCAGCTCCAACGACCCCACGACAGGGACTACAGATACGCAGTATTTT.

The chain has TRBV4-1 and TRBJ2-3; D uncertain. The CDR3 covers 14 residues. Germline V gives CDR1 MGHRA, CDR2 YSYEKL. Trimming stripped 1 base from V and 5 bases from J, with 10 bases between. Here the CDR3 reads CASSQGDSRDTQYF. CDR3 bases: TGCGCCAGCAGCCAAGGAGACTCGAGAGATACGCAGTATTTT.

The chain employs TRBV15 and TRBJ1-5; 7 bases line up with TRBD1. CDR1 and CDR2 (germline): LNHNV, YYDKDF (reference sequence). Losses at the gene ends were 0 bases for V and 4 bases for J; bases not matched to a gene: 18. The CDR3 consists of 20 residues. CDR3 protein: CATSRDSSKVWTGRNQPQHF. The DNA of the CDR3 is TGTGCCACCAGCAGAGATAGTAGTAAGGTATGGACAGGTAGAAATCAGCCCCAGCATTTT.

The chain has TRBV19 and TRBJ1-4, with 9 nucleotides matching TRBD1. V lost 5 bases and J lost 7; bases outside the gene matches: 5. The CDR3 extends over 14 amino acids. The germline V gene has CDR1 LNHDA and CDR2 SQIVND (reference sequence). CDR3 sequence (DNA): TGTGCCAGTAGTCAAACAGGGGGCGTTGAAAAACTGTTTTTT. Encoded protein: CASSQTGGVEKLFF.

CDR3 protein: CASSPRLAGGPDEQFF. The CDR3 DNA is TGTGCCAGCAGCCCTCGACTAGCGGGGGGGCCGGATGAGCAGTTCTTC. The chain carries TRBV13 and TRBJ2-1; TRBD2 matches at 14 bases. J gave up 8 bases and V 5 bases, and 8 bases lay outside the gene matches. This CDR3 spans 16 amino acids. Looked up from germline, CDR1 is PRHDT and CDR2 is FYEKMQ (reference sequence).

The chain recombines TRBV5-1 with TRBJ2-2; perhaps TRBD1 as D (6 bases). V lost 5 bases to trimming and J lost 6 bases, with 20 bases between them. CDR3 size: 16 residues. CDR1 SGHRS and CDR2 YFSETQ come from the germline V gene. The CDR3 is CASRVIGQSNAGELFF. For the CDR3, the DNA is TGCGCCAGCAGGGTTATCGGACAGTCAAATGCCGGGGAGCTGTTTTTT.

The V gene is TRBV7-2, the J gene TRBJ1-5; 10 bases fit TRBD1. Trimming took 4 bases from V and 6 from J; bases not matched to a gene: 3. The CDR3 is made up of 14 amino acids. Germline V CDR1 and CDR2: SGHTA, FQGNSA. The CDR3 bases are TGTGCCAGCAGCTCGGGACAGGGGCTTCAGCCCCAGCATTTT. This translates into CASSSGQGLQPQHF.

The chain uses TRBV5-4 and TRBJ1-3; TRBD1 matches at 8 bases. Germline V CDR1 and CDR2: SGHNT, YYREEE (reference sequence). The CDR3 totals 16 residues. The junction had 6 bases not matched to a gene; V was cut back by 0 bases and J by 4 bases. The CDR3 loop reads CASSLERQGRGNTIYF. The DNA of the CDR3 is TGTGCCAGCAGCTTGGAACGACAGGGGCGCGGAAACACCATATATTTT.

The V gene is TRBV5-1, the J gene TRBJ1-6, with D unresolved. Germline V gene data show CDR1 as SGHRS and CDR2 as YFSETQ. Deletions cut 0 bases from V and 9 bases from J, with 13 bases between. This CDR3 is 15 amino acids long. The CDR3 coding sequence is TGCGCCAGCAGCTTGGCCTCGCGGGCCCTTTCACCCCTCCACTTT. Its translation: CASSLASRALSPLHF.

The chain carries TRBV5-1 and TRBJ2-7, with 11 positions matching TRBD1. Germline trimming cut 3 bases from V and 4 bases from J; bases unmatched to any gene: 6. Germline assignment: CDR1 SGHRS and CDR2 YFSETQ. This CDR3 region has 15 residues. CDR3 residues: CASSSGDRGVYEQYF. CDR3 DNA: TGCGCCAGCAGCTCCGGGGACAGGGGGGTGTACGAGCAGTACTTC.

J is TRBJ2-1 and V is TRBV6-1; D might be TRBD1 (6 bases). Trimming took off 4 bases at V and 3 bases at J, with 16 bases between the two ends. Germline lookup yields CDR1 MNHNS and CDR2 SASEGT. The CDR3 extends over 16 amino acids. CDR3 protein: CASSGTLGQFYNEQFF. CDR3 sequence (DNA): TGTGCCAGCAGTGGGACTCTCGGACAGTTCTACAATGAGCAGTTCTTC.

This chain connects TRBV7-2 to TRBJ2-7, with 7 bases fitting TRBD1. Germline V gives CDR1 SGHTA, CDR2 FQGNSA. Losses at the gene ends were 5 bases for V and 4 bases for J; bases not matched to a gene: 8. The CDR3 spans 14 residues. DNA for the CDR3: TGTGCCAGCAGCCTCCGACAGGGACCGTACGAGCAGTACTTC. This codes for CASSLRQGPYEQYF.

The chain carries TRBV19 and TRBJ2-7; 10 bases are a match to TRBD2. Germline loops: CDR1 LNHDA, CDR2 SQIVND (reference sequence). The V segment lost 1 base and the J segment 2 bases; nucleotides outside the gene matches: 2. The CDR3 length is 15 residues. CDR3 nucleotides: TGTGCCAGTAGTATAGGGACTAGCGGTACCTACGAGCAGTACTTC. This gives the protein CASSIGTSGTYEQYF. Together with reference TRBV19 and TRBJ2-7, the CDR3 gives the full variable domain: DGGITQSPKYLFRKEGQNVTLSCEQNLNHDAMYWYRQDPGQGLRLIYYSQIVNDFQKGDIAEGYSVSREKKESFPLTVTSAQKNPTAFYLCASSIGTSGTYEQYFGPGTRLTVT.

The J gene is TRBJ2-5, the V gene TRBV14, with unresolved D. The CDR3 consists of 12 residues. In germline, CDR1 is SGHDN, CDR2 FVKESK. V shed 0 bases and J shed 4 bases, with 3 bases lying between them. CDR3 nucleotides: TGTGCCAGCAGCCAAGACTTAGAGACCCAGTACTTC. This gives the protein CASSQDLETQYF.

This chain uses TRBV28 with TRBJ2-7; D is possibly TRBD2 (5 bases). V gave up 6 bases and J gave up 5 bases, with 17 bases separating them. The CDR3 is made up of 14 amino acids. CDR1 MDHEN and CDR2 SYDVKM come from the germline V gene. The CDR3 bases are TGTGCCAGCAGCCTACTAGGGTCCCTCAACGAGCAGTACTTC. The encoded protein is CASSLLGSLNEQYF.

The V call is TRBV5-6, the J call TRBJ2-1; 7 bases align to TRBD1. J was trimmed by 6 bases and V by 2 bases; bases with no gene match: 14. Germline loops: CDR1 SGHDT, CDR2 YYEEEE. The CDR3 extends over 17 amino acids. CDR3 coding DNA: TGTGCCAGCAGCTTACCTCTTGCAACAGGGGTTCTCAATGAGCAGTTCTTC. Translating it yields CASSLPLATGVLNEQFF.

V usage is TRBV30 and J usage is TRBJ1-1, with D uncertain. Germline V lookup: CDR1 GTSNPN, CDR2 SVGIG (reference sequence). This CDR3 contains 13 residues. V lost 0 bases and J lost 1, with 6 bases in between. This CDR3 reads CAWSVQSNTEAFF. The CDR3 region has the DNA TGTGCCTGGAGTGTACAGTCGAACACTGAAGCTTTCTTT. Full variable domain (rest looked up from reference TRBV30 and TRBJ1-1): SQTIHQWPATLVQPVGSPLSLECTVEGTSNPNLYWYRQAAGRGLQLLFYSVGIGQISSEVPQNLSASRPQDRQFILSSKKLLLSDSGFYLCAWSVQSNTEAFFGQGTRLTVV.

The chain uses TRBV5-1 and TRBJ2-7, with TRBD2 identical over 12 bases. The CDR3 contains 16 residues. Germline V CDR1 and CDR2: SGHRS, YFSETQ. Germline trimming cut 2 bases from V and 5 bases from J; bases unmatched to any gene: 8. CDR3: CASSLQSSGRGDEQYF. CDR3 DNA sequence: TGCGCCAGCAGCTTACAGTCTAGCGGGAGGGGTGACGAGCAGTACTTC.